These 6 T cell receptor beta chains came from one sample sequenced in a study of OX40 agonist ivuxolimab in advanced cancers. Using immunoSEQ multiplex PCR, the repertoire was profiled, and TCRdb retains in-frame clones only, with some absent. The table has approximately 45,000 clones, about 85% seen once. This specimen consisted of CD4+ or CD8+ T cells sorted from blood, obtained in a trial of the OX40 agonist ivuxolimab. The receptors were gathered from an adult with an advanced solid tumor such as melanoma, head and neck, liver or kidney cancer.

The J gene is TRBJ2-7, the V gene TRBV29-1; no clear D. The CDR3 consists of 12 residues. Deletions cut 1 base from V and 4 bases from J, with 8 bases between. Germline V gene lookup returns CDR1 SQVTM and CDR2 ANQGSEA. In DNA form, the CDR3 reads TGCAGCGTTGAAGTGGGGATGTACGAGCAGTACTTC. Residues: CSVEVGMYEQYF.

The chain links TRBV28 to TRBJ1-2; D unresolved. This CDR3 is 14 amino acids long. Germline lookup yields CDR1 MDHEN and CDR2 SYDVKM. The V end was cut by 1 base, the J end by 2 bases, with 8 bases between. CDR3 DNA sequence: TGTGCCAGCAGTTTATATGGCTCCAACTATGGCTACACCTTC. Its protein is CASSLYGSNYGYTF.

V and J are TRBV2 and TRBJ2-7; 9 bases map to TRBD1. Germline assignment: CDR1 SNHLY and CDR2 FYNNEI. V trimming: 11 bases; J trimming: 2 bases; junction bases outside the gene matches: 4. The CDR3 spans 12 residues. The chain's CDR3 is CADGTGTYEQYF. The CDR3 DNA reads as TGTGCCGACGGGACAGGGACCTACGAGCAGTACTTC.

The chain couples TRBV7-9 to TRBJ2-1; a possible D gene is TRBD2 (6 bases). The CDR3 extends over 12 amino acids. CDR1 and CDR2 (germline): SEHNR, FQNEAQ (reference sequence). Trimming cost V 4 bases and J 8 bases, with 9 bases left between them. CDR3 in amino acids: CASSSRGYEQFF. As DNA, the CDR3 is TGTGCCAGCAGCTCCCGGGGGTATGAGCAGTTCTTC. Together with reference TRBV7-9 and TRBJ2-1, the CDR3 gives the full variable domain: DTGVSQNPRHKITKRGQNVTFRCDPISEHNRLYWYRQTLGQGPEFLTYFQNEAQLEKSRLLSDRFSAERPKGSFSTLEIQRTEQGDSAMYLCASSSRGYEQFFGPGTRLTVL.

The chain couples TRBV18 to TRBJ2-5; the match to TRBD2 covers 10 bases. The CDR3 extends over 17 amino acids. CDR1 and CDR2 from the germline V gene are KGHSH and LQKENI. J was trimmed by 1 base and V by 3 bases; bases with no gene match: 8. The CDR3 DNA reads TGTGCCAGCTCACCTCGGCTAGCGGGGGACAGCCAAGAGACCCAGTACTTC. This encodes CASSPRLAGDSQETQYF.

This clone came up a few times. The rearrangement joins TRBV30 to TRBJ1-5; D not certain. Germline V gene data show CDR1 as GTSNPN and CDR2 as SVGIG (reference sequence). The CDR3 contains 14 residues. Between the trimmed V and J ends, which lost 2 bases and 7 bases, there was a span of 15 bases. The CDR3 loop is CAWSRTNSDQPQHF. CDR3 bases: TGTGCCTGGAGTAGGACTAACAGTGACCAGCCCCAGCATTTT.